These 15 T cell receptor beta chains originate from one sample sequenced in a study of blood T cell repertoires in COVID-19. The protocol was immunoSEQ multiplex PCR, while the TCRdb copy is restricted to in-frame clones and leaves out a portion. There are about half a million clones in the sample; 89% occur only once, and approximately 0.9% lies in the top ten. The material sequenced was peripheral blood. Every receptor here comes from a man aged 18 to 29 with COVID-19, enrolled during active disease.

Concerning this clone itself: The identical CDR3 is also encoded by other nucleotide sequences in the sample. This chain links TRBV6-5 with TRBJ2-7; 9 bases line up with TRBD1. Germline values: CDR1 MNHEY, CDR2 SVGAGI. The CDR3 consists of 15 residues. Losses at the gene ends were 2 bases for V and 0 bases for J; bases not matched to a gene: 2. The CDR3 sequence: CASSYLGQGSYEQYF. The CDR3 nucleotides read TGTGCCAGCAGTTACCTGGGACAGGGCTCCTACGAGCAGTACTTC.

This chain joins TRBV7-9 and TRBJ2-3; 8 bases align to TRBD1. Germline CDR1 and CDR2: SEHNR and FQNEAQ (reference sequence). Losses at the gene ends were 8 bases for V and 5 bases for J; bases not matched to a gene: 9. The CDR3 spans 14 residues. The CDR3 loop reads CASADRVLVDTQYF. The CDR3 nucleotides read TGTGCCAGCGCGGACAGGGTATTAGTAGATACGCAGTATTTT.

The genes are TRBV20-1 and TRBJ2-7, with D maybe TRBD1 (5 bases). CDR3 length: 14 amino acids. V lost 3 bases and J lost 4, with 16 bases in between. Germline CDR1 is DFQATT and CDR2 is SNEGSKA (reference sequence). CDR3 DNA sequence: TGCAGTGCTAGTCTCCCGCAGGGTTCGTACGAGCAGTACTTC. It codes for CSASLPQGSYEQYF.

The rearrangement uses TRBV4-1 and TRBJ1-1, with 8 bases lining up with TRBD1. CDR1 is MGHRA and CDR2 is YSYEKL in the germline V gene. Losses at the gene ends were 3 bases for V and 1 base for J; bases not matched to a gene: 4. This CDR3 spans 15 amino acids. CDR3 loop: CASSHHGQGNTEAFF. The CDR3 region has the DNA TGCGCCAGCAGCCACCATGGACAGGGGAACACTGAAGCTTTCTTT.

This clone was counted only a few times. V is TRBV6-6 and J is TRBJ2-1; D is possibly TRBD2 (5 bases). Germline assignment: CDR1 MNHNY and CDR2 SVGAGI (reference sequence). The CDR3 length is 17 residues. V dropped 5 bases and J dropped 13 bases, with 30 bases sitting between them. The CDR3 coding sequence is TGTGCCAGCAGTCCAGGTCGCGGGCTGGCGAGGCTCAGGAATCAGTTCTTC. The encoded protein is CASSPGRGLARLRNQFF.

V is TRBV14 and J is TRBJ2-1; TRBD2 agrees at 7 bases. Trimming took 3 bases from V and 6 from J; bases not matched to a gene: 5. The CDR3 is 14 residues long. CDR1 is SGHDN and CDR2 is FVKESK in the germline V gene. The CDR3 loop reads CASSQTSFTNEQFF. The CDR3 DNA is TGTGCCAGCAGCCAGACTAGCTTCACCAATGAGCAGTTCTTC.

The gene calls are TRBV5-4 and TRBJ2-1, with 9 positions matching TRBD2. Germline values: CDR1 SGHNT, CDR2 YYREEE (reference sequence). The CDR3 extends over 16 amino acids. After removal of 2 bases from V and 1 base from J, the junction contained 4 bases not matched to a gene. The CDR3 DNA reads TGTGCCAGCAGCTTTGGTAGCGGGAGTTCCTACAATGAGCAGTTCTTC. This codes for CASSFGSGSSYNEQFF.

This sequence joins TRBV15 and TRBJ2-1; 8 bases match TRBD1. Germline V gene sequence: CDR1 LNHNV, CDR2 YYDKDF (reference sequence). The CDR3 spans 13 residues. After removal of 5 bases from V and 8 bases from J, the junction contained 5 bases not matched to a gene. In DNA, the CDR3 is TGTGCCACCAGCCTACAGGGGGAAGATGAGCAGTTCTTC. Its protein product is CATSLQGEDEQFF.

V usage is TRBV11-3 and J usage is TRBJ1-2; unclear D gene. The germline CDR1 and CDR2 sequences are SGHNT and YENEEA. The CDR3 contains 13 residues. V was trimmed by 2 bases and J by 8 bases, leaving 12 bases between them. In DNA form, the CDR3 reads TGTGCCAGCAGCTTACCAGGTTCTCGAGGCTACACCTTC. It translates to CASSLPGSRGYTF.

This clone was detected only once. The same CDR3 can be traced to other DNA sequences in this sample. CDR3 in amino acids: CASSLGQFYGYTF. The DNA of the CDR3 is TGTGCCAGCAGCTTAGGGCAGTTCTATGGCTACACCTTC. V and J are TRBV7-8 and TRBJ1-2, with D unresolved. The length of the CDR3 is 13 residues. V lost 1 base and J 4 bases, leaving 7 bases between the germline ends. Germline V gene sequence: CDR1 SGHVS, CDR2 FQNEAQ. Variable domain in full (rest from reference TRBV7-8 and TRBJ1-2): GAGVSQSPRYKVAKRGQDVALRCDPISGHVSLFWYQQALGQGPEFLTYFQNEAQLDKSGLPSDRFFAERPEGSVSTLKIQRTQQEDSAVYLCASSLGQFYGYTFGSGTRLTVV.

The gene calls are TRBV7-8 and TRBJ1-1, with a possible D match to TRBD1 (6 bases). The germline gives CDR1 SGHVS, CDR2 FQNEAQ. CDR3 length: 13 residues. The ends were cut back, 8 bases at V and 3 bases at J, with 13 bases in the middle. The CDR3, as DNA: TGTGCCAGCGGCGGGGGCGGGGACACTGAAGCTTTCTTT. Its protein is CASGGGGDTEAFF.

This chain connects TRBV5-1 to TRBJ1-1; D remains unclear. The germline gives CDR1 SGHRS, CDR2 YFSETQ. The CDR3 length is 12 residues. The V end lost 8 bases, the J end lost 1 base, and 9 bases lay between the germline ends. CDR3 DNA sequence: TGCGCCAGTTCCCGGGGGAACACTGAAGCTTTCTTT. Its protein is CASSRGNTEAFF. The whole variable domain, filled in from reference TRBV5-1 and TRBJ1-1, reads KAGVTQTPRYLIKTRGQQVTLSCSPISGHRSVSWYQQTPGQGLQFLFEYFSETQRNKGNFPGRFSGRQFSNSRSEMNVSTLELGDSALYLCASSRGNTEAFFGQGTRLTVV.

V and J are TRBV19 and TRBJ2-5; 10 nucleotides match TRBD2. Trimming cost V 6 bases and J 4 bases; bases outside gene matches: 11. Germline CDR1 reads LNHDA; CDR2 reads SQIVND (reference sequence). This CDR3 comprises 16 residues. The CDR3 nucleotides are TGTGCCAGTAGCGCGATAGCGGGGGGATGGGGAGAGACCCAGTACTTC. As protein: CASSAIAGGWGETQYF.

The rearrangement links TRBV6-5 to TRBJ2-5, with a tentative D call TRBD1 (5 bases). This CDR3 spans 14 amino acids. Germline assignment: CDR1 MNHEY and CDR2 SVGAGI. V dropped 0 bases and J dropped 5 bases, with 10 bases sitting between them. Here the CDR3 reads CASSYSQGSETQYF. For the CDR3, the DNA is TGTGCCAGCAGTTACTCTCAGGGTTCGGAGACCCAGTACTTC.

The genes are TRBV24-1 and TRBJ2-1; tentative D call: TRBD2 (5 bases). The length of the CDR3 is 14 residues. The V gene's germline CDR1 is KGHDR and CDR2 SFDVKD. The V gene lost 6 bases and the J gene lost 0 bases, with 8 bases spanning the gap. CDR3 protein: CATSSTSSYNEQFF. The CDR3 region has the DNA TGTGCCACCAGTTCCACTAGCTCCTACAATGAGCAGTTCTTC.